The TCR beta chain described here comes from a study of blood T cell repertoires in COVID-19. Study background: Sites in the United States, Italy and Spain provided acute and convalescent COVID-19 samples.

Here immunoSEQ multiplex PCR was the method, and the copy in TCRdb shows in-frame clones only, minus some. The data hold some 270,000 clones, with just under 90% observed a single time. V lost 4 bases to trimming and J lost 2 bases, with 15 bases between them. CDR1 SGHAT and CDR2 FQNNGV come from the germline V gene. The CDR3 spans 16 residues. Participant ages covered about 18 to 90 years across 24 US areas. Cohorts were determined from participant-reported clinical history. The chain is built from TRBV11-2 and TRBJ1-5, with D maybe TRBD1 (5 bases). The specimen was PBMCs or T cells enriched from blood (not recorded which). The TCR comes from a woman aged 55-70 years who had recovered from COVID-19. CDR3 residues: CASSWGGAGGNQPQHF. For the CDR3, the DNA is TGTGCCAGCAGCTGGGGAGGGGCGGGCGGCAATCAGCCCCAGCATTTT.